The rows below give T cell receptor beta chains drawn from one sample of a study of cytomegalovirus exposure and HLA in healthy donors. Using immunoSEQ multiplex PCR, the repertoire was profiled, and TCRdb retains in-frame clones only, with some absent. This table has approximately 190,000 clones, around 85% appearing once. Source material: PBMCs. These receptors were obtained from a man aged 35-49 years in good health and CMV-seropositive. The CDR3 runs from the conserved cysteine through the conserved F or W. Each record gives: clone size, J gene, V gene, D gene, CDR3 protein, CDR3 DNA. The D gene is left open where the match is weak. Clone size is not always given. Where it is, it says once, few, many or a class for expanded clones.

- | TRBJ1-1 | TRBV19 | TRBD1 | CASSLTGAVNTEAFF | TGTGCCAGTAGTTTAACAGGGGCCGTGAACACTGAAGCTTTCTTT
- | TRBJ1-1 | TRBV7-6 | TRBD1 | CASSLARGQGRAFF | TGTGCCAGCAGCTTAGCAAGAGGACAGGGTCGAGCTTTCTTT
- | TRBJ2-5 | TRBV7-6 | TRBD2 | CASSPRTSGGQETQYF | TGTGCCAGCAGCCCTAGGACTAGCGGGGGTCAAGAGACCCAGTACTTC
- | TRBJ2-1 | TRBV11-2 | TRBD2 | CASVSGTSGLNEQFF | TGTGCCAGCGTGTCCGGGACTAGCGGTTTGAATGAGCAGTTCTTC
- | TRBJ2-3 | TRBV7-9 | - | CASSAEGPGDTQYF | TGTGCCAGCAGCGCCGAAGGGCCAGGGGATACGCAGTATTTT
- | TRBJ2-1 | TRBV6-5 | - | CASSYSTGLHNEQFF | TGTGCCAGCAGTTACTCGACGGGACTCCACAATGAGCAGTTCTTC
- | TRBJ2-7 | TRBV2 | TRBD2 | CASSGKRTSGGEQYF | TGTGCCAGCAGTGGTAAAAGGACTAGCGGGGGCGAGCAGTACTTC
- | TRBJ2-1 | TRBV7-9 | TRBD2 | CASSLAPGLAGSYNEQFF | TGTGCCAGCAGCTTAGCCCCGGGACTAGCGGGGTCCTACAATGAGCAGTTCTTC
- | TRBJ1-3 | TRBV30 | - | CACRTSLGNTIYF | TGTGCCTGTCGGACATCTCTTGGAAACACCATATATTTT
- | TRBJ2-7 | TRBV21-1 | - | CASSKVVPRVPDSHHEQYF | TGTGCCAGCAGCAAAGTGGTCCCCAGGGTCCCAGATAGCCACCACGAGCAGTACTTC
- | TRBJ1-1 | TRBV19 | - | CASSIRGGGTEAFF | TGTGCCAGTAGTATTCGGGGGGGAGGCACTGAAGCTTTCTTT
- | TRBJ2-7 | TRBV28 | TRBD1 | CASSFSGTGNYEQYF | TGTGCCAGCAGTTTCTCCGGGACAGGGAACTACGAGCAGTACTTC
- | TRBJ2-3 | TRBV9 | TRBD2 | CASKPGLADTDTQYF | TGTGCCAGCAAGCCGGGGCTAGCGGATACAGATACGCAGTATTTT
few | TRBJ1-6 | TRBV6-5 | - | CASSIRVGSPLHF | TGTGCCAGCAGCATCAGGGTCGGCTCACCCCTCCACTTT
- | TRBJ2-1 | TRBV5-1 | TRBD1 | CASRKTGAYNEQFF | TGCGCCAGCAGGAAGACAGGGGCCTACAATGAGCAGTTCTTC
few | TRBJ1-1 | TRBV5-1 | - | CASSFDGKNTEAFF | TGCGCCAGCAGCTTTGACGGGAAGAACACTGAAGCTTTCTTT
few | TRBJ2-3 | TRBV14 | - | CASSQVTGDTQYF | TGTGCCAGCAGCCAGGTTACGGGGGATACGCAGTATTTT
- | TRBJ1-5 | TRBV5-5 | - | CASRPDGNQPQHF | TGTGCCAGCAGACCCGACGGGAATCAGCCCCAGCATTTT
- | TRBJ1-2 | TRBV7-2 | TRBD1 | CASSLEIGTGDNGYTF | TGTGCCAGCAGCTTAGAGATCGGGACAGGGGATAATGGCTACACCTTC
- | TRBJ1-1 | TRBV15 | - | CATSRDRGNTEAFF | TGTGCCACCAGCAGAGATCGGGGGAACACTGAAGCTTTCTTT
- | TRBJ1-6 | TRBV6-6 | - | CASSSRQDSLHF | TGTGCCAGCAGTTCTAGACAGGACAGCCTCCACTTT
- | TRBJ1-2 | TRBV5-4 | TRBD1 | CASSSDRGGGYTF | TGTGCCAGCAGCTCCGACAGGGGAGGGGGCTACACCTTC
- | TRBJ2-7 | TRBV10-3 | - | CAISGDSPHEQYF | TGTGCCATCAGTGGGGACTCCCCTCACGAGCAGTACTTC
- | TRBJ1-2 | TRBV20-1 | TRBD1 | CSASTGAGYTF | TGCAGTGCTTCCACAGGGGCTGGCTACACCTTC
- | TRBJ1-1 | TRBV6-5 | - | CASSGPGATEAFF | TGTGCCAGCAGTGGACCAGGGGCCACTGAAGCTTTCTTT
- | TRBJ2-3 | TRBV7-9 | - | CASSPDTDTQYF | TGTGCCAGCAGCCCAGACACAGATACGCAGTATTTT
- | TRBJ2-7 | TRBV19 | TRBD2 | CASSIEGTSAYEQYF | TGTGCCAGTAGTATAGAGGGGACTAGCGCCTACGAGCAGTACTTC
- | TRBJ2-7 | TRBV5-6 | TRBD1 | CASSLLFRDRVSYEQYF | TGTGCCAGCAGCTTACTTTTTCGGGACAGGGTGTCCTACGAGCAGTACTTC
- | TRBJ2-1 | TRBV27 | - | CASSYQTVHNEQFF | TGTGCCAGCAGTTACCAGACAGTACACAATGAGCAGTTCTTC
- | TRBJ2-7 | TRBV7-3 | TRBD2 | CASSLRERGGLGEQYF | TGTGCCAGCAGCTTGAGAGAGCGGGGGGGCCTGGGCGAGCAGTACTTC
- | TRBJ1-5 | TRBV19 | - | CASTPGGSNQPQHF | TGTGCCAGTACCCCGGGGGGTAGCAATCAGCCCCAGCATTTT
- | TRBJ2-5 | TRBV6-5 | TRBD2 | CASSHLAGGETQYF | TGTGCCAGCAGCCACCTAGCGGGGGGAGAGACCCAGTACTTC
- | TRBJ2-7 | TRBV7-9 | - | CASSPPDKEQYF | TGTGCCAGCAGCCCTCCGGACAAAGAGCAGTACTTC
- | TRBJ1-1 | TRBV5-1 | - | CASSLGLTGMNTEAFF | TGCGCCAGCAGCTTGGGCTTGACAGGTATGAACACTGAAGCTTTCTTT
- | TRBJ2-7 | TRBV19 | TRBD1 | CASSAGTGGNEQYF | TGTGCTAGTAGTGCCGGGACAGGGGGAAACGAGCAGTACTTC
- | TRBJ2-2 | TRBV2 | - | CASSLLAGGELFF | TGTGCCAGCAGCTTACTAGCCGGCGGGGAGCTGTTTTTT
- | TRBJ2-5 | TRBV14 | - | CASSQLGGRETQYF | TGTGCCAGCAGCCAACTGGGAGGTCGGGAGACCCAGTACTTC
- | TRBJ2-7 | TRBV10-1 | - | CASSEGPPYEQYF | TGCGCCAGCAGTGAGGGGCCTCCCTACGAGCAGTACTTC
- | TRBJ2-1 | TRBV9 | TRBD1 | CASSVVGSNRGDNEQFF | TGTGCCAGCAGCGTAGTTGGTTCGAACAGGGGAGACAATGAGCAGTTCTTC
- | TRBJ2-2 | TRBV19 | TRBD2 | CASSIDSRGYTGELFF | TGTGCCAGTAGTATAGATTCGCGGGGGTACACCGGGGAGCTGTTTTTT
few | TRBJ2-5 | TRBV28 | - | CASSLGGARRETQYF | TGTGCCAGCAGTTTAGGAGGGGCACGTAGAGAGACCCAGTACTTC
- | TRBJ1-1 | TRBV7-6 | - | CASSQPGGTEAFF | TGTGCCAGCAGCCAGCCGGGGGGCACTGAAGCTTTCTTT
- | TRBJ1-5 | TRBV30 | TRBD1 | CAWSVLGRGSPQHF | TGTGCCTGGAGTGTACTGGGCAGGGGGTCGCCCCAGCATTTT
- | TRBJ1-6 | TRBV2 | - | CASSEAAVGDISSPLHF | TGTGCCAGCAGTGAAGCCGCGGTCGGGGATATCTCTTCACCCCTCCACTTT
- | TRBJ2-1 | TRBV11-2 | - | CASSFDGGDFGGEQFF | TGTGCCAGCAGCTTTGATGGAGGGGATTTCGGGGGTGAGCAGTTCTTC
- | TRBJ1-4 | TRBV6-5 | TRBD1 | CASSGTDGEKLFF | TGTGCCAGCAGTGGGACAGATGGCGAAAAACTGTTTTTT
- | TRBJ2-1 | TRBV9 | - | CASSVATRIHEQFF | TGTGCCAGCAGCGTAGCTACTAGAATCCATGAGCAGTTCTTC
- | TRBJ2-1 | TRBV28 | - | CASRSAPPSGNEQFF | TGTGCCAGCAGGTCAGCCCCTCCCAGCGGGAATGAGCAGTTCTTC
- | TRBJ2-7 | TRBV5-8 | TRBD1 | CASRVRDRDYEQYF | TGTGCCAGCAGGGTCCGGGACAGGGACTACGAGCAGTACTTC
once | TRBJ2-7 | TRBV7-8 | TRBD1 | CASSLASGQGYEQYF | TGTGCCAGCAGCTTAGCCTCGGGACAGGGTTACGAGCAGTACTTC
- | TRBJ1-5 | TRBV9 | TRBD1 | CASSAGDRYSNQPQHF | TGTGCCAGCAGCGCGGGGGACAGATATAGCAATCAGCCCCAGCATTTT
- | TRBJ1-3 | TRBV9 | - | CASSVGAGSGNTIYF | TGTGCCAGCAGCGTAGGGGCCGGGAGTGGAAACACCATATATTTT
- | TRBJ1-6 | TRBV9 | - | CASSVAPTVNSPLHF | TGTGCCAGCAGCGTAGCCCCAACTGTTAATTCACCCCTCCACTTT
once | TRBJ1-2 | TRBV7-2 | - | CASSLARAYYGYTF | TGTGCCAGCAGCTTAGCGAGGGCCTACTATGGCTACACCTTC
- | TRBJ2-5 | TRBV6-6 | - | CASSSYRGGGETQYF | TGTGCCAGCAGTAGCTACAGGGGAGGCGGAGAGACCCAGTACTTC
- | TRBJ1-1 | TRBV7-7 | TRBD1 | CASSLATGAEAFF | TGTGCTAGCAGCTTAGCGACAGGGGCTGAAGCTTTCTTT
- | TRBJ1-5 | TRBV27 | TRBD1 | CASSPRTGSHGQPQHF | TGTGCCAGCAGTCCCCGGACAGGCAGCCATGGTCAGCCCCAGCATTTT
- | TRBJ1-3 | TRBV11-2 | - | CASSLFSGLTNTIYF | TGTGCCAGCAGCTTATTTAGCGGTTTGACTAACACCATATATTTT
- | TRBJ2-2 | TRBV2 | - | CASSADSGMAGELFF | TGTGCCAGCAGTGCCGACAGTGGTATGGCCGGGGAGCTGTTTTTT
- | TRBJ2-1 | TRBV7-9 | TRBD1 | CASSLVGQGANEQFF | TGTGCCAGCAGCTTAGTGGGACAGGGGGCGAATGAGCAGTTCTTC